Given below is one T cell receptor beta chain in context. It lacks a known antigen. The input lacks base qualities; no much larger clone sits a single base away. Peripheral blood CD8+ and CD4+ T cells from healthy donors, Susac syndrome patients and multiple sclerosis patients were profiled by high-throughput TCR beta sequencing. Susac syndrome patients met recently defined diagnostic criteria for definite or probable disease. Bulk CD8+ and CD4+ T cells were purified by magnetic negative isolation, while CD8+ TEMRA cells were enriched using FACS. Blood was collected in EDTA tubes and processed within 24 hours, with PBMCs isolated through density gradient centrifugation. PBMCs intended for TCR sequencing were frozen in liquid nitrogen and were later thawed in a 37 degrees C water bath. The sorted or isolated CD4+, CD8+ and CD8+ TEMRA cells had a purity of 90% or higher. RNA was extracted with the RNeasy kit and 0.5 to 1 ug was reverse transcribed using random hexamers. The immunoSEQ multiplex PCR assay, which covers 54 Vbeta and 13 Jbeta segments, was used to amplify TCR beta CDR3 regions. PCR amplification bias was corrected by using a synthetic template baseline for primer optimization and computational correction. In the paper's pipeline: Only productive sequences were kept, with reads annotated to V, D and J genes according to IMGT and analyzed in immunoSEQ Analyzer. Clonality was computed as one minus Shannon entropy normalized by log2 of the number of productive unique sequences. For each patient and control, public and private clones were evaluated among the 100 most prevalent clones. Clones were defined as Susac-specific when absent from the healthy and MS cohorts, from fewer than 1,200 published viral clones and from other ImmuneACCESS disease sequences. Through fastp at Q25 and MiXCR, TCRdb rebuilt clones from the public reads, retaining in-frame beta chains. Entries that share a CDR3 protein sequence are merged under the most common genes and DNA. The V and J calls, along with clone size, are taken from TCRdb and not from the paper's own processing. The sample table lists 55,000 to 75,000 distinct CDR3 sequences, just over 90% of them with a count of one. The leading ten clones occupy roughly 0.16% of the sample.

Per the germline V gene, SGDLS is the CDR1 and YYNGEE is the CDR2. From the cysteine up to the phenylalanine, the CDR3 has a length of 16 residues. Only CDR3 DNA remains: 48 bases, in frame from the first base. Germline trimming: 0 bases from V, 2 bases from J; junction bases outside gene matches: 6. This sample stems from a study of CD8 T cells in Susac syndrome (dated by TCRdb to about 2019). Regarding the study in general: Of the Susac syndrome patients who were sequenced, eight were in clinical remission while more than five had clinically active disease. Susac syndrome patients were therapy-naive, on corticosteroids (some also receiving IVIg), or on IVIg alone at blood withdrawal. Whether CD8+ T cell activation and differentiation in Susac syndrome was antigen driven was tested using repertoire sequencing. Study-wide conclusions, independent of this receptor: The study acknowledged that relatively few individuals were included in the TCR sequencing and HLA analysis. No clonal expansion was detected in the CD4+ T cell repertoire of Susac syndrome patients.

This sequence originates from a human donor with Susac syndrome. The sample consisted of CD4+ T cells from PBMCs. The sequence joins TRBV9 to TRBJ2-7; 9 junctional bases match TRBD2. The CDR3 in this case is CASSVGGGGAPYEQYF. The nucleotides are TGTGCCAGCAGCGTAGGGGGCGGGGGGGCTCCCTACGAGCAGTACTTC.